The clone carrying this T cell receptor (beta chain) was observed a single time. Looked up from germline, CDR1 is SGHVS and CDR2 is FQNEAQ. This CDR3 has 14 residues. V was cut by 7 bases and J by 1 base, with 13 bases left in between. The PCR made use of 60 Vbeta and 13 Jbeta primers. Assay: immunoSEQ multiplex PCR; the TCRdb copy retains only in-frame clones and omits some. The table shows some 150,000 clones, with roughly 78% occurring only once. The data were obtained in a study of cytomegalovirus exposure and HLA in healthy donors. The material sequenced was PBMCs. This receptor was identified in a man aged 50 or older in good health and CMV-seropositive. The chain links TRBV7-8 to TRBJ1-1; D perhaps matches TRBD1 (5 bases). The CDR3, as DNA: TGTGCCAGCACCCCGGGGGGGACGAACACTGAAGCTTTCTTT. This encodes CASTPGGTNTEAFF. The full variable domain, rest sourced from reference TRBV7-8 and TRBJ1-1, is GAGVSQSPRYKVAKRGQDVALRCDPISGHVSLFWYQQALGQGPEFLTYFQNEAQLDKSGLPSDRFFAERPEGSVSTLKIQRTQQEDSAVYLCASTPGGTNTEAFFGQGTRLTVV.